A single T cell receptor beta chain is shown here with its context. Its target is unknown. TCRdb re-derived calls from the RACE reads in MiXCR, one entry per CDR3 protein. Of tens of thousands of distinct CDR3 sequences in the sample, 13% were seen once. V dropped 5 bases and J dropped 6 bases, with 7 bases sitting between them. This CDR3 comprises 11 residues. Germline CDR1 is SQVTM and CDR2 is ANQGSEA. This entry comes from a study of human T cells and chemical hapten exposure. As for the study in general: Per-sample TCR yield variation was attributed mainly to small pooled library volume differences. Study results and limitations: Counts of TCRs above 1 in 1000 frequency stayed unchanged with DPC sensitization. Expanded TCRs created a significantly greater count of big CDR3 similarity clusters than controls did.

Time point reported: patch test 3, about 24 weeks after DPC sensitization. Noted treatment: therapeutic diphenylcyclopropenone sensitization with weekly scalp DPC. Blood draws came before every patch-test application. The V call is TRBV29-1, the J call TRBJ1-4; D gene unclear. The clonotype was recovered from a woman aged 50 to 60 with alopecia areata. Some clones in this sample may be carry-over from other donors' samples. The sample was whole blood, taken in connection with sensitization to the hapten diphenylcyclopropenone (DPC). CDR3 sequence reads: CSVSRDEKLFF. CDR3 bases: TGCAGCGTTTCGAGGGATGAAAAACTGTTTTTT.